This T cell receptor (beta chain) emerged from a study of CD8+ T cells in alopecia areata. Background on the study: Treated patients received oral tofacitinib, 5 to 10 mg twice daily.

Isolated RNA was reverse transcribed into cDNA used as the sequencing template. Data came from immunoSEQ multiplex PCR; TCRdb stores just in-frame clones and leaves some out. Among more than 75,000 clones listed, around 38% were seen once. J was trimmed by 6 bases and V by 2 bases; bases with no gene match: 9. Germline V gene data show CDR1 as SGHNT and CDR2 as YYREEE (reference sequence). CDR3 length: 15 amino acids. Study-wide points: TCR sharing across patients was less clear than in mice, possibly HLA-related. Clonality was higher in lesional than normal scalp, especially in alopecia totalis/universalis.

Of note for this clone: Its antigen is currently unknown.

Source material: CD4+ T cells sorted from blood. The chain couples TRBV5-4 to TRBJ1-2; TRBD1 agrees at 8 bases. This clonotype was obtained from a human donor with alopecia areata. The chain's CDR3 is CASSFPDGQGDGYTF. CDR3 sequence (DNA): TGTGCCAGCAGCTTCCCTGACGGACAGGGCGATGGCTACACCTTC.